This is a list of T cell receptor beta chains from one sample in a study of cytomegalovirus exposure and HLA in healthy donors. The data were produced by immunoSEQ multiplex PCR, yet TCRdb's version contains in-frame clones alone and is incomplete. Counted here are 150,000 to 200,000 clones, about 77% occurring once; the ten biggest clones make up 7% to 9%. The sample was PBMCs. These receptor sequences come from a male donor in good health and CMV-seropositive. Each CDR3 is given with its conserved first and last residue. The D gene is left open where the match is weak. Size tells how often a clone was seen (once, few, many) or the class of an expanded clone, and some rows leave it out.

v_gene: TRBV5-6; abundance: -; d_gene: -; j_gene: TRBJ2-2; CDR3aa: CASSLGRNTGELFF; CDR3nt: TGTGCCAGCAGCTTGGGCAGGAACACCGGGGAGCTGTTTTTT
v_gene: TRBV30; abundance: -; d_gene: TRBD1; j_gene: TRBJ1-6; CDR3aa: CAWKQGAGNSPLHF; CDR3nt: TGTGCCTGGAAACAGGGGGCAGGTAATTCACCCCTCCACTTT
v_gene: TRBV12-5; abundance: -; d_gene: -; j_gene: TRBJ1-2; CDR3aa: CASGPPVRTYGYTF; CDR3nt: TGTGCTAGTGGTCCTCCGGTGAGAACTTATGGCTACACCTTC
v_gene: TRBV21-1; abundance: -; d_gene: -; j_gene: TRBJ1-3; CDR3aa: CASSRYFTGNTIYF; CDR3nt: TGTGCCAGCAGCCGGTACTTCACTGGAAACACCATATATTTT
v_gene: TRBV5-1; abundance: -; d_gene: -; j_gene: TRBJ1-1; CDR3aa: CASSLDSLNTEAFF; CDR3nt: TGCGCCAGCAGCTTGGACAGCCTCAACACTGAAGCTTTCTTT
v_gene: TRBV2; abundance: -; d_gene: -; j_gene: TRBJ2-7; CDR3aa: CASSPGQGGYEQYF; CDR3nt: TGTGCCAGCAGCCCGGGTCAGGGGGGCTACGAGCAGTACTTC
v_gene: TRBV7-9; abundance: -; d_gene: -; j_gene: TRBJ2-3; CDR3aa: CASREVRGGMDTQYF; CDR3nt: TGTGCCAGCAGGGAGGTGCGGGGAGGCATGGATACGCAGTATTTT
v_gene: TRBV15; abundance: -; d_gene: -; j_gene: TRBJ2-7; CDR3aa: CATSRETAYEQYF; CDR3nt: TGTGCCACCAGCAGAGAGACAGCCTACGAGCAGTACTTC
v_gene: TRBV19; abundance: -; d_gene: TRBD1; j_gene: TRBJ1-2; CDR3aa: CASSGGQARGYTF; CDR3nt: TGTGCCAGTAGTGGCGGACAGGCTCGCGGCTACACCTTC
v_gene: TRBV6-1; abundance: -; d_gene: -; j_gene: TRBJ2-3; CDR3aa: CAAHSGGTDTQYF; CDR3nt: TGTGCCGCTCACTCGGGGGGCACAGATACGCAGTATTTT
v_gene: TRBV9; abundance: -; d_gene: -; j_gene: TRBJ1-2; CDR3aa: CASSAGASYGYTF; CDR3nt: TGTGCCAGCAGCGCAGGGGCTAGCTATGGCTACACCTTC
v_gene: TRBV25-1; abundance: once; d_gene: -; j_gene: TRBJ2-1; CDR3aa: CASSDPTRGASYNEQFF; CDR3nt: TGTGCCAGCAGTGATCCTACTCGGGGGGCTTCCTACAATGAGCAGTTCTTC
v_gene: TRBV9; abundance: -; d_gene: TRBD1; j_gene: TRBJ1-4; CDR3aa: CASSVGTGGAANEKLFF; CDR3nt: TGTGCCAGCAGCGTCGGGACAGGGGGCGCGGCTAATGAAAAACTGTTTTTT
v_gene: TRBV19; abundance: -; d_gene: TRBD1; j_gene: TRBJ1-6; CDR3aa: CASGDRKNSPLHF; CDR3nt: TGTGCCAGCGGGGACAGGAAAAATTCACCCCTCCACTTT
v_gene: TRBV2; abundance: -; d_gene: -; j_gene: TRBJ1-5; CDR3aa: CASSVLVNQPQHF; CDR3nt: TGTGCCAGCAGTGTCCTAGTCAATCAGCCCCAGCATTTT
v_gene: TRBV27; abundance: -; d_gene: -; j_gene: TRBJ2-1; CDR3aa: CASSFSDSLNEQFF; CDR3nt: TGTGCCAGCAGTTTTTCCGACAGCCTTAATGAGCAGTTCTTC
v_gene: TRBV7-9; abundance: -; d_gene: TRBD1; j_gene: TRBJ2-2; CDR3aa: CASSLDRTGLTGELFF; CDR3nt: TGTGCCAGCAGCTTAGATAGGACAGGGCTCACCGGGGAGCTGTTTTTT
v_gene: TRBV25-1; abundance: -; d_gene: -; j_gene: TRBJ2-1; CDR3aa: CASTSAGSHNEQFF; CDR3nt: TGTGCCAGCACCTCGGCAGGGTCCCACAATGAGCAGTTCTTC
v_gene: TRBV20-1; abundance: -; d_gene: -; j_gene: TRBJ2-7; CDR3aa: CSVAGDEQYF; CDR3nt: TGCAGTGTCGCGGGCGACGAGCAGTACTTC
v_gene: TRBV30; abundance: -; d_gene: TRBD2; j_gene: TRBJ2-3; CDR3aa: CAWSSLAGVTDTQYF; CDR3nt: TGTGCCTGGAGTTCCCTAGCGGGGGTCACAGATACGCAGTATTTT
v_gene: TRBV28; abundance: -; d_gene: -; j_gene: TRBJ1-2; CDR3aa: CASSHPRDNYGYTF; CDR3nt: TGTGCCAGCAGTCACCCTCGGGATAACTATGGCTACACCTTC
v_gene: TRBV6-1; abundance: few; d_gene: TRBD2; j_gene: TRBJ2-7; CDR3aa: CASSEGFASGGSYEQYF; CDR3nt: TGTGCCAGCAGTGAAGGGTTTGCAAGCGGGGGCTCCTACGAGCAGTACTTC
v_gene: TRBV5-1; abundance: -; d_gene: TRBD1; j_gene: TRBJ2-1; CDR3aa: CASSLGGQGARMQFF; CDR3nt: TGCGCCAGCAGCTTGGGGGGACAGGGGGCTCGCATGCAGTTCTTC
v_gene: TRBV29-1; abundance: -; d_gene: -; j_gene: TRBJ1-2; CDR3aa: CSVAVRESGYTF; CDR3nt: TGCAGCGTTGCTGTCAGGGAAAGTGGCTACACCTTC
v_gene: TRBV4-2; abundance: once; d_gene: -; j_gene: TRBJ2-1; CDR3aa: CASREEVGEQFF; CDR3nt: TGTGCCAGCAGAGAGGAGGTGGGTGAGCAGTTCTTC
v_gene: TRBV6-6; abundance: few; d_gene: TRBD1; j_gene: TRBJ1-1; CDR3aa: CASSQTGGAEAFF; CDR3nt: TGTGCCAGCAGTCAGACAGGGGGGGCTGAAGCTTTCTTT
v_gene: TRBV5-4; abundance: -; d_gene: TRBD1; j_gene: TRBJ1-2; CDR3aa: CASSLGQGDYGYTF; CDR3nt: TGTGCCAGCAGCCTGGGACAGGGGGACTATGGCTACACCTTC